A selection of T cell receptor beta chains follows, all from one sample in a study of cytomegalovirus exposure and HLA in healthy donors. Using immunoSEQ multiplex PCR, the repertoire was profiled, and TCRdb retains in-frame clones only, with some absent. This repertoire shows approximately 150,000 clones, around two thirds found once; its top ten account for about 9.4%. The sequencing input was PBMCs. The receptors were sampled from a man between 25 and 39 years old in good health and CMV-seropositive. Both conserved end residues are part of each CDR3. The order of the fields is J gene, D gene, clone size, V gene, CDR3 DNA, CDR3 protein. The D gene is left open where the match is weak. Size tells how often a clone was seen (once, few, many) or the class of an expanded clone, and some rows leave it out.

J: TRBJ1-2; D: TRBD1; size: .; V: TRBV6-5; DNA: TGTGCCAGCACCGGACAGGGTCAAGTAGGGTATGGCTACACCTTC; CDR3: CASTGQGQVGYGYTF
J: TRBJ1-3; D: .; size: .; V: TRBV14; DNA: TGTGCCAGCCTTTCTGGAAACACCATATATTTT; CDR3: CASLSGNTIYF
J: TRBJ2-7; D: .; size: .; V: TRBV6-1; DNA: TGTGCCAGCAGTGAAGAACTAGTCGTCTACGAGCAGTACTTC; CDR3: CASSEELVVYEQYF
J: TRBJ1-2; D: .; size: once; V: TRBV7-9; DNA: TGTGCCAGCAGCTTTACAGGGTCCCGGGACTATGGCTACACCTTC; CDR3: CASSFTGSRDYGYTF
J: TRBJ1-1; D: .; size: .; V: TRBV10-3; DNA: TGTGCCATCAATCGAGGGATGAACACTGAAGCTTTCTTT; CDR3: CAINRGMNTEAFF
J: TRBJ2-7; D: .; size: once; V: TRBV18; DNA: TGTGCCAGCTCACTGCGACAGGAGAATCCCGGGCAGTACTTC; CDR3: CASSLRQENPGQYF
J: TRBJ2-2; D: TRBD2; size: .; V: TRBV6-7; DNA: TGTGCCAGCAGTTACTCGAGAAGTAAGCTAGCGGCGACCGGGGAGCTGTTTTTT; CDR3: CASSYSRSKLAATGELFF
J: TRBJ2-1; D: TRBD2; size: .; V: TRBV30; DNA: TGTGCCTGGAGTGTATGGTCAAGCGGGAGAACGAATGAGCAGTTCTTC; CDR3: CAWSVWSSGRTNEQFF
J: TRBJ2-7; D: .; size: .; V: TRBV6-5; DNA: TGTGCCAGTGGAGTAGGGGATGGGGGCTCGGAGCAGTACTTC; CDR3: CASGVGDGGSEQYF
J: TRBJ2-5; D: TRBD2; size: .; V: TRBV6-5; DNA: TGTGCCACCGCCTCCGCGGGGGGCAGGGAGACCCAGTACTTC; CDR3: CATASAGGRETQYF
J: TRBJ2-1; D: TRBD2; size: .; V: TRBV27; DNA: TGTGCCAGCACTGGACTAGCGGGAGACAATGAGCAGTTCTTC; CDR3: CASTGLAGDNEQFF
J: TRBJ1-4; D: .; size: few; V: TRBV7-9; DNA: TGTGCCAGCAGACCCTCAGGGAATGAAAAACTGTTTTTT; CDR3: CASRPSGNEKLFF
J: TRBJ1-5; D: .; size: .; V: TRBV30; DNA: TGTGCCTGGACGGCTGGGGGGGGTGAGCCCCAGCATTTT; CDR3: CAWTAGGGEPQHF
J: TRBJ2-5; D: TRBD2; size: .; V: TRBV6-5; DNA: TGTGCCAGCAAAGGACTAGCGTTACAAGAGACCCAGTACTTC; CDR3: CASKGLALQETQYF
J: TRBJ2-1; D: .; size: .; V: TRBV18; DNA: TGTGCCAGCTCACCCCTCCGAGACAGAGAGCAGTTCTTC; CDR3: CASSPLRDREQFF
J: TRBJ1-1; D: .; size: once; V: TRBV7-8; DNA: TGTGCCAGCAGCTTTAATCGTTTTCCGGGGATGAAGGACACTGAAGCTTTCTTT; CDR3: CASSFNRFPGMKDTEAFF
J: TRBJ1-1; D: .; size: few; V: TRBV9; DNA: TGTGCCAGCAGCGGACAGTTGAACACTGAAGCTTTCTTT; CDR3: CASSGQLNTEAFF
J: TRBJ1-2; D: TRBD1; size: few; V: TRBV5-4; DNA: TGTGCCAGCAGCTCTCCAGGGGGCGATAACTATGGCTACACCTTC; CDR3: CASSSPGGDNYGYTF
J: TRBJ1-4; D: TRBD1; size: once; V: TRBV5-1; DNA: TGCGCCAGCAGCGGATGGAGCGGACAGGGAATATCCCGGCATGAAAAACTGTTTTTT; CDR3: CASSGWSGQGISRHEKLFF
J: TRBJ2-1; D: TRBD1; size: .; V: TRBV10-2; DNA: TGCGCCAGCAGACGACAGGGAGATGAGCAGTTCTTC; CDR3: CASRRQGDEQFF
J: TRBJ2-1; D: .; size: .; V: TRBV28; DNA: TGTGCCAGCAGTTCACAGACCGCCGTAAACCGGGAGCAGTTCTTC; CDR3: CASSSQTAVNREQFF
J: TRBJ2-7; D: .; size: .; V: TRBV5-4; DNA: TGTGCCAGCAGCTTGGGACAGGTTAATAAAGAGCAGTACTTC; CDR3: CASSLGQVNKEQYF
J: TRBJ2-7; D: .; size: .; V: TRBV28; DNA: TGTGCCAGCAGTCGAAACTGGGGGGTCTTCTACGAGCAGTACTTC; CDR3: CASSRNWGVFYEQYF
J: TRBJ2-7; D: TRBD2; size: few; V: TRBV7-8; DNA: TGTGCCAGCAGCTTAGCGGGAGGGGAGAGCTCCTACGAGCAGTACTTC; CDR3: CASSLAGGESSYEQYF
J: TRBJ1-2; D: .; size: once; V: TRBV18; DNA: TGTGCCAGTCAACTCGGCCTAAGCGGCGGCTACACCTTC; CDR3: CASQLGLSGGYTF
J: TRBJ2-1; D: TRBD2; size: .; V: TRBV15; DNA: TGTGCCACCAGCAGAAATGGACTAGCACCTCGCGAAGAGTTCTTC; CDR3: CATSRNGLAPREEFF
J: TRBJ1-1; D: TRBD1; size: .; V: TRBV5-1; DNA: TGCGCCAGCAGCTTTCGGACAGGGAACACTGAAGCTTTCTTT; CDR3: CASSFRTGNTEAFF
J: TRBJ2-5; D: .; size: .; V: TRBV7-9; DNA: TGTGCCAGCAGCCCGCCGGGAGTTGCGGAGCGTGGAGAGACCCAGTACTTC; CDR3: CASSPPGVAERGETQYF
J: TRBJ2-7; D: .; size: .; V: TRBV2; DNA: TGTGCCAGCAACCCGGACAGAGTCTTCAACTACGAGCAGTACTTC; CDR3: CASNPDRVFNYEQYF
J: TRBJ2-1; D: TRBD1; size: .; V: TRBV10-3; DNA: TGTGCCATCAGGGAACAGGGGATTCTGAGTGAGCAGTTCTTC; CDR3: CAIREQGILSEQFF
J: TRBJ2-2; D: .; size: few; V: TRBV5-1; DNA: TGCGCCAGCAGCTTGGCCGGGGGCACCGGGGAGCTGTTTTTT; CDR3: CASSLAGGTGELFF
J: TRBJ2-2; D: TRBD2; size: few; V: TRBV28; DNA: TGTGCCAGCAGTTTACTAGCGGGATTCAACACCGGGGAGCTGTTTTTT; CDR3: CASSLLAGFNTGELFF
J: TRBJ2-7; D: TRBD2; size: .; V: TRBV4-2; DNA: TGTGCCAGCAGCCTTTCTGGGACTAGCGGTCCCTACGAGCAGTACTTC; CDR3: CASSLSGTSGPYEQYF
J: TRBJ2-2; D: .; size: once; V: TRBV18; DNA: TGTGCCAGCTCACTACCACGTGACACGCTCCTCTGGAACACCGGGGAGCTGTTTTTT; CDR3: CASSLPRDTLLWNTGELFF
J: TRBJ2-7; D: .; size: .; V: TRBV27; DNA: TGTGCCAGCAGTAGCGCAGGGTACGAGCAGTACTTC; CDR3: CASSSAGYEQYF
J: TRBJ2-7; D: .; size: .; V: TRBV20-1; DNA: TGCAGTGCCAGAGATCCATACGAGCAGTACTTC; CDR3: CSARDPYEQYF
J: TRBJ1-5; D: .; size: .; V: TRBV15; DNA: TGTGCCACCAGCCGGGCCGGGACTGGCGATCAGCCCCAGCATTTT; CDR3: CATSRAGTGDQPQHF
J: TRBJ2-1; D: .; size: .; V: TRBV5-1; DNA: TGCGCCAGCAGCTTGGCGACTAACGCGAACTACAATGAGCAGTTCTTC; CDR3: CASSLATNANYNEQFF
J: TRBJ2-2; D: .; size: .; V: TRBV30; DNA: TGTGCCTGGAGTCCCAGGGTCGGGGAGCTGTTTTTT; CDR3: CAWSPRVGELFF
J: TRBJ1-2; D: .; size: .; V: TRBV5-1; DNA: TGCGCCAGCAGCTTGGCCGCAAGCAACTATGGCTACACCTTC; CDR3: CASSLAASNYGYTF
J: TRBJ2-5; D: .; size: .; V: TRBV4-1; DNA: TGCGCCAGCAGCCAAGATCTAGAGACCCAGTACTTC; CDR3: CASSQDLETQYF
J: TRBJ2-7; D: TRBD1; size: .; V: TRBV5-4; DNA: TGTGCCAGCAGCTGGGACAGGGTGGGGTACGAGCAGTACTTC; CDR3: CASSWDRVGYEQYF
J: TRBJ2-1; D: .; size: .; V: TRBV5-1; DNA: TGCGCCAGCAGCTCTGGCCCCCGGGCCGGAGGCCGCCACAATGAGCAGTTCTTC; CDR3: CASSSGPRAGGRHNEQFF
J: TRBJ2-1; D: TRBD1; size: .; V: TRBV7-2; DNA: TGTGCCAGCAGCTCGGGACAGATCAATGAGCAGTTCTTC; CDR3: CASSSGQINEQFF
J: TRBJ2-1; D: .; size: .; V: TRBV7-9; DNA: TGTGCCAGCAGCTTAGGATCCCCGAGCTCCTACAATGAGCAGTTCTTC; CDR3: CASSLGSPSSYNEQFF
J: TRBJ2-1; D: .; size: few; V: TRBV6-6; DNA: TGTGCCAGCAGTTACCAAACTAGCTTAGCGTTCAATGAGCAGTTCTTC; CDR3: CASSYQTSLAFNEQFF
J: TRBJ2-3; D: TRBD1; size: .; V: TRBV5-8; DNA: TGTGCCAGCAGCTTGACAGGGGGTAATGCAGATACGCAGTATTTT; CDR3: CASSLTGGNADTQYF
J: TRBJ2-7; D: TRBD2; size: few; V: TRBV19; DNA: TGTGCCACGGGACTAACCCCCGTCGAGCAGTACTTC; CDR3: CATGLTPVEQYF
J: TRBJ2-1; D: .; size: .; V: TRBV6-6; DNA: TGTGCCAGCAGCCTAAACGAAGTCTCGCAGTTCTTC; CDR3: CASSLNEVSQFF
J: TRBJ2-3; D: TRBD2; size: .; V: TRBV11-3; DNA: TGTGCCAGCAGCTTAAGGGAGGTGACTAGCGGGGCTAGCACAGATACGCAGTATTTT; CDR3: CASSLREVTSGASTDTQYF
J: TRBJ2-7; D: .; size: .; V: TRBV6-5; DNA: TGTGCCAGCGCCCCTCGCGTAGCGTCATCCTACGAGCAGTACTTC; CDR3: CASAPRVASSYEQYF
J: TRBJ2-1; D: .; size: .; V: TRBV7-9; DNA: TGTGCCAGCAGCTTAGTTTCTAGCGCAGACAATGAGCAGTTCTTC; CDR3: CASSLVSSADNEQFF
J: TRBJ2-7; D: TRBD2; size: few; V: TRBV27; DNA: TGTGCCAGCAGTTCGGAGGGGACTAGCGGATCCTACGAGCAGTACTTC; CDR3: CASSSEGTSGSYEQYF